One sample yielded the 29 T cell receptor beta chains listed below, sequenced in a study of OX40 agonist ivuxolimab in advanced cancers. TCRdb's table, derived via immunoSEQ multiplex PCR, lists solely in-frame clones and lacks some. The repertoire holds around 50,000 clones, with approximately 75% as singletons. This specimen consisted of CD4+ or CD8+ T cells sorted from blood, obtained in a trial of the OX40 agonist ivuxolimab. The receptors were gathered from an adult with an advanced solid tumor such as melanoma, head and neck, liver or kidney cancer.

The CDR3 DNA sequence: TGTGCCAGCAGCGTAGTGGCTAGCGGAGGCGAGACCCAGTACTTC. This encodes CASSVVASGGETQYF. The chain uses TRBV9 and TRBJ2-5; 7 bases line up with TRBD2. The CDR3 is made up of 15 amino acids. V gave up 0 bases and J gave up 5 bases; unmatched junction bases: 7. Germline V lookup: CDR1 SGDLS, CDR2 YYNGEE. Full variable domain (missing parts from reference TRBV9 and TRBJ2-5): DSGVTQTPKHLITATGQRVTLRCSPRSGDLSVYWYQQSLDQGLQFLIQYYNGEERAKGNILERFSAQQFPDLHSELNLSSLELGDSALYFCASSVVASGGETQYFGPGTRLLVL.

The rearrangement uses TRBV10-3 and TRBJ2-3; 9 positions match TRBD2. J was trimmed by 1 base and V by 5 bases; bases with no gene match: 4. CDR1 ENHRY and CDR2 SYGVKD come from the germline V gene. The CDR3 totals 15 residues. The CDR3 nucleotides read TGTGCCATCAGTCCCCGACTAGCGGGCACAGATACGCAGTATTTT. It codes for CAISPRLAGTDTQYF.

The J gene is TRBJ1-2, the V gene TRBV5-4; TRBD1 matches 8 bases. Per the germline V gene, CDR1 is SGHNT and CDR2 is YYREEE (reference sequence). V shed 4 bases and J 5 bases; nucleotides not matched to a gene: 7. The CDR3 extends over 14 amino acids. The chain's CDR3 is CASSRTGSMYGYTF. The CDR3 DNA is TGTGCCAGCAGCCGGACAGGGTCTATGTATGGCTACACCTTC. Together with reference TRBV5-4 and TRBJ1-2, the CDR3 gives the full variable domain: ETGVTQSPTHLIKTRGQQVTLRCSSQSGHNTVSWYQQALGQGPQFIFQYYREEENGRGNFPPRFSGLQFPNYSSELNVNALELDDSALYLCASSRTGSMYGYTFGSGTRLTVV.

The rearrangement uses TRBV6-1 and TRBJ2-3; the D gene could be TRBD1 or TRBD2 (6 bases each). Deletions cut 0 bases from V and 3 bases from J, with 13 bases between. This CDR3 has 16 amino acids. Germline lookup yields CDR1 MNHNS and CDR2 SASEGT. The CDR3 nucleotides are TGTGCCAGCAGTGAAGCACCTAGGAGGGGGACAGATACGCAGTATTTT. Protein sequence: CASSEAPRRGTDTQYF.

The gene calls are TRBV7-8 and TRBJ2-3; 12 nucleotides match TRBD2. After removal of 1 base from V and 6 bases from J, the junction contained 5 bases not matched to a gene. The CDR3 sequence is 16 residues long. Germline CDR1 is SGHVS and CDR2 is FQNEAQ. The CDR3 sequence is CASSLVTSGGSDTQYF. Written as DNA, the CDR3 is TGTGCCAGCAGCTTAGTGACTAGCGGGGGCTCCGATACGCAGTATTTT.

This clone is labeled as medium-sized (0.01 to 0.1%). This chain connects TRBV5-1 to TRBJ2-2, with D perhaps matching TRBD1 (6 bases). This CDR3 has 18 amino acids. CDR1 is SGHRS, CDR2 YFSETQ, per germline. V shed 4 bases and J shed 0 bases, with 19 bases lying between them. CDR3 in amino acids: CASSLLHVRGANTGELFF. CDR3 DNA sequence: TGCGCCAGCAGCCTCCTACATGTCAGGGGTGCGAACACCGGGGAGCTGTTTTTT.

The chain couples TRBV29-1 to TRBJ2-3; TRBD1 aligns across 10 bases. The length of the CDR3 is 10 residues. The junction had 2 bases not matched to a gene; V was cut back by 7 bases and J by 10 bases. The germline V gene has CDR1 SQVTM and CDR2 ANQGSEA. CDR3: CSAGQGPQYF. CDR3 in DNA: TGCAGCGCGGGACAGGGGCCGCAGTATTTT.

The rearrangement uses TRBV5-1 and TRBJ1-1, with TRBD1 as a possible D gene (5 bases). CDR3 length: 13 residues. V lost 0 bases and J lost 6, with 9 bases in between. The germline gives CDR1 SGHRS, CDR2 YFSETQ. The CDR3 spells CASSLARDAEAFF. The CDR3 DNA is TGCGCCAGCAGCTTGGCCAGGGACGCTGAAGCTTTCTTT.

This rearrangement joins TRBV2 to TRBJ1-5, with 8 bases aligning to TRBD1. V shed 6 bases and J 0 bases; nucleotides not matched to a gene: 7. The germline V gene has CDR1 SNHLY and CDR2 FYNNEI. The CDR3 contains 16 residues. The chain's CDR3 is CASRGMTGDSNQPQHF. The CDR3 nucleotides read TGTGCCAGCAGGGGAATGACAGGGGATAGCAATCAGCCCCAGCATTTT.

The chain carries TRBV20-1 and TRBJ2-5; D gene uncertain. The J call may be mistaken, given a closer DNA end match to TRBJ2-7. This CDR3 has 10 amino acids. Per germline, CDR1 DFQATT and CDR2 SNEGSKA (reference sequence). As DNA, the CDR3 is TGCAGTGTTGGGGTCTACGAGCAGTACTTC. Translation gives CSVGVYEQYF.

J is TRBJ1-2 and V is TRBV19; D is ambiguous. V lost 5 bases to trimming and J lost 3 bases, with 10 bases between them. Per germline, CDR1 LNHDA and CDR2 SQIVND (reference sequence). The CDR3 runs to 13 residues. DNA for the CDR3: TGTGCCAGTAGTCCGGCAGTCGACTATGGCTACACCTTC. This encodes CASSPAVDYGYTF.

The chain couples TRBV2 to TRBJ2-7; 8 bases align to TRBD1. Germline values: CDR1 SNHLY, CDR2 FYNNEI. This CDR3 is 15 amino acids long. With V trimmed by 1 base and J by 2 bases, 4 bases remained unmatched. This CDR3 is CASSEDNRGAYEQYF. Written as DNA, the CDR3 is TGTGCCAGCAGTGAAGATAACAGGGGGGCCTACGAGCAGTACTTC.

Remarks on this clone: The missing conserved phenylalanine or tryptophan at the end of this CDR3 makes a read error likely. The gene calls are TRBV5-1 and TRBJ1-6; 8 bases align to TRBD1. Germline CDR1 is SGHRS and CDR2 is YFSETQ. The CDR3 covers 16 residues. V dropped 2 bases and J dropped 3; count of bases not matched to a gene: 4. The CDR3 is CASSFGTGVYNSPLHL. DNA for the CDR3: TGCGCCAGCAGCTTCGGGACAGGCGTCTATAATTCACCCCTCCACCTT.

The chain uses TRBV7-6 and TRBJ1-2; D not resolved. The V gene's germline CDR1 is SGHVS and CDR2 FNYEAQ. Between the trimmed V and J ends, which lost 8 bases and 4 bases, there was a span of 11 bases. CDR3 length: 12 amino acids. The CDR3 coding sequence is TGTGCCAGCTCCTCGGGCAGCTATGGCTACACCTTC. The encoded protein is CASSSGSYGYTF.

The CDR3 is CASSLVLAGGQETQYF. The CDR3 nucleotides read TGTGCCAGCAGCTTAGTGCTGGCAGGAGGTCAAGAGACCCAGTACTTC. The rearrangement uses TRBV7-9 and TRBJ2-5; D may be TRBD2 (5 bases). Trimming took off 1 base at V and 2 bases at J, with 14 bases between the two ends. The CDR3 has 16 residues. Germline CDR1 reads SEHNR; CDR2 reads FQNEAQ (reference sequence).

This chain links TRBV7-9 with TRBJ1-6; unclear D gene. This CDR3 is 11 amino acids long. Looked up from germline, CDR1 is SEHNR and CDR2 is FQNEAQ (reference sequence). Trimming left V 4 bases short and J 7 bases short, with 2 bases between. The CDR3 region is CASSSNSPLHF. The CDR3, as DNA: TGTGCCAGCAGCTCCAATTCACCCCTCCACTTT.

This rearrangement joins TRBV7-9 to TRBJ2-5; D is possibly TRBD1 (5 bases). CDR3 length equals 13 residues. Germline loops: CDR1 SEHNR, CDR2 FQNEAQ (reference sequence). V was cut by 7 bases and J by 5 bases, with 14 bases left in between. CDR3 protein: CASTKTASETQYF. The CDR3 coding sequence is TGTGCCAGCACCAAGACAGCGTCCGAGACCCAGTACTTC.

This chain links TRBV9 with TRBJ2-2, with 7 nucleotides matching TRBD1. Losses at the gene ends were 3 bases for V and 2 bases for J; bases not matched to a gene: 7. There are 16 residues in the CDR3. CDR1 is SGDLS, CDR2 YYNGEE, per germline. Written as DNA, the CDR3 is TGTGCCAGCAGCGCCTGGACAGGAGTTAACACCGGGGAGCTGTTTTTT. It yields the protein CASSAWTGVNTGELFF.

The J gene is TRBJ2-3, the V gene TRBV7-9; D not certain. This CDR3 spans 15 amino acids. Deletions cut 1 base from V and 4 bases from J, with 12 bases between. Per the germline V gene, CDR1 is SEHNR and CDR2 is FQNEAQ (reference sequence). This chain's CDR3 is CASSLDSSTPDTQYF. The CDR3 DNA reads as TGTGCCAGCAGCTTAGATTCCTCAACCCCAGATACGCAGTATTTT.

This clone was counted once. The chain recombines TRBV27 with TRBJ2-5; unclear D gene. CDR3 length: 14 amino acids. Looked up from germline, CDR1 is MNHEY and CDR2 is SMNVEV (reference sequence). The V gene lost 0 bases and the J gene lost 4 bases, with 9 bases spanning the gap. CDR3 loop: CASSLSWKIETQYF. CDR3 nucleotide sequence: TGTGCCAGCAGTTTATCGTGGAAGATAGAGACCCAGTACTTC.

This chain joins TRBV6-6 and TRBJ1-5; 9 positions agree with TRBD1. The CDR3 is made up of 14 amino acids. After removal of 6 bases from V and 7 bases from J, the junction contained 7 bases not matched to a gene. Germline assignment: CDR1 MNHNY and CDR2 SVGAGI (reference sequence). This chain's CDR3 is CASSPQGAGQPQHF. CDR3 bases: TGTGCCAGCAGCCCACAGGGGGCTGGACAGCCCCAGCATTTT.

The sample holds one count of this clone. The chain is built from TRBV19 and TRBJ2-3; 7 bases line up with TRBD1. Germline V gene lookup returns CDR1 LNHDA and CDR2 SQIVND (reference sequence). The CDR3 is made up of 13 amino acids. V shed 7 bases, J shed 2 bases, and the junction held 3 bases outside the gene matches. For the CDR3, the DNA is TGTGCCAGTATTGACAGGGCCACAGATACGCAGTATTTT. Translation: CASIDRATDTQYF. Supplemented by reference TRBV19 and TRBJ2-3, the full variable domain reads DGGITQSPKYLFRKEGQNVTLSCEQNLNHDAMYWYRQDPGQGLRLIYYSQIVNDFQKGDIAEGYSVSREKKESFPLTVTSAQKNPTAFYLCASIDRATDTQYFGPGTRLTVL.

Written as DNA, the CDR3 is TGTGCCAGCAGTTACGACGGTAGAGACAATGAGCAGTTCTTC. Translation: CASSYDGRDNEQFF. This sequence joins TRBV6-6 and TRBJ2-1; the D is unclear. This CDR3 is built from 14 residues. Trimming cost V 2 bases and J 5 bases, with 10 bases left between them. Germline CDR1 MNHNY, CDR2 SVGAGI (reference sequence).

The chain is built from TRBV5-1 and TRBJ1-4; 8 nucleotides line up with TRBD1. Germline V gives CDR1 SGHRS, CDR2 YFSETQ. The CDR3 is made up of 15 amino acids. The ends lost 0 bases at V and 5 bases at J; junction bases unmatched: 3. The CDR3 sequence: CASSLGGTGNEKLFF. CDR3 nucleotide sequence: TGCGCCAGCAGCTTGGGAGGGACAGGAAATGAAAAACTGTTTTTT.

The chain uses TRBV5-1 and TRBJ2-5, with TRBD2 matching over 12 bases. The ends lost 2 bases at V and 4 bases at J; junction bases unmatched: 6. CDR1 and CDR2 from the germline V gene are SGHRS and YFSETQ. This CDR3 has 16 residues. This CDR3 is CASSLVTSGGLETQYF. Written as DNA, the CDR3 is TGCGCCAGCAGCTTAGTCACTAGCGGGGGGCTAGAGACCCAGTACTTC.

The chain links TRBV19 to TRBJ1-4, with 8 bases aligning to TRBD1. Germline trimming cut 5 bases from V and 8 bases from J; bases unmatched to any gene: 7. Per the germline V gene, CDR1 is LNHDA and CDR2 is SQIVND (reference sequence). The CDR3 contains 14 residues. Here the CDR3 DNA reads TGTGCCAGTAGTCTCGGACAGGGAGTCGAAAAACTGTTTTTT. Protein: CASSLGQGVEKLFF. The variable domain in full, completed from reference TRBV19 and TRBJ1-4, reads DGGITQSPKYLFRKEGQNVTLSCEQNLNHDAMYWYRQDPGQGLRLIYYSQIVNDFQKGDIAEGYSVSREKKESFPLTVTSAQKNPTAFYLCASSLGQGVEKLFFGSGTQLSVL.

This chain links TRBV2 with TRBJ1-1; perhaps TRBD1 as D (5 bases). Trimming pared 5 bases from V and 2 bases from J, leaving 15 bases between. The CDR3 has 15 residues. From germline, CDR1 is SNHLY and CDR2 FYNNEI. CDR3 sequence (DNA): TGTGCCAGCAGTATGAATGACAGAATTAACACTGAAGCTTTCTTT. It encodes CASSMNDRINTEAFF.

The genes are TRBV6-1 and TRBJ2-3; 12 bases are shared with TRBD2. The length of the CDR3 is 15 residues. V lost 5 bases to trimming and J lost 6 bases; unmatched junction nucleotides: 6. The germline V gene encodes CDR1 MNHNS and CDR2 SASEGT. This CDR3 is CASSRLAGGHDTQYF. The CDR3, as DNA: TGTGCCAGCAGTAGGCTAGCGGGGGGGCACGATACGCAGTATTTT.

The CDR3 nucleotides read TGTGCCAGCGGTTCGTTCTATGGCTACACCTTC. Translated: CASGSFYGYTF. The chain is built from TRBV6-1 and TRBJ1-2; D is unresolved. CDR1 and CDR2 from the germline V gene are MNHNS and SASEGT. The germline V and J ends were trimmed by 8 bases and 4 bases, with 8 bases remaining between them. This CDR3 comprises 11 residues.